A selection of T cell receptor beta chains follows, all from one sample in a study of beta chain features in type 1 diabetes. Here immunoSEQ multiplex PCR was the method, and the copy in TCRdb shows in-frame clones only, minus some. The profile covers approximately 300,000 clones, with about 11% appearing a single time and roughly 0.014% taken by the ten largest. The source material was naive CD4+ T cells from blood. The receptors originated from a woman aged 30 to 39 in good health. Both conserved end residues are part of each CDR3. The D gene is left open where the match is weak. A row's size may be missing; if present it is once, few, many or a size class.

v_gene	d_gene	j_gene	abundance	CDR3nt	CDR3aa
TRBV4-3	NA	TRBJ2-3	few	TGCGCCAGCAGCCAAGGGCCGGGGAGCACAGATACGCAGTATTTT	CASSQGPGSTDTQYF
TRBV5-1	NA	TRBJ2-1	few	TGCGCCAGCAGCCCGCAGGGTGGTCGGCAGTTCTTC	CASSPQGGRQFF
TRBV30	NA	TRBJ2-7	NA	TGTGCCCAAGGGGGCTCCTACGAGCAGTACTTC	CAQGGSYEQYF
TRBV19	TRBD2	TRBJ2-7	NA	TGTGCCAGTAGTAGAACTAGCGGGAGCTCCTACGAGCAGTACTTC	CASSRTSGSSYEQYF
TRBV9	TRBD1	TRBJ1-1	NA	TGTGCCAGCAGCTCGGGACAGGGGGGCACTGAAGCTTTCTTT	CASSSGQGGTEAFF
TRBV9	TRBD1	TRBJ2-3	few	TGTGCCAGCAGCCCCTCAACGGGGGGAGGGACAGGGTTGACAGATACGCAGTATTTT	CASSPSTGGGTGLTDTQYF
TRBV30	TRBD1	TRBJ1-4	NA	TGTGCCTGGTCACAGGGGATGGTTTCAACTAATGAAAAACTGTTTTTT	CAWSQGMVSTNEKLFF
TRBV7-8	NA	TRBJ2-2	few	TGTGCCAGCGTAGGACTGTCTTCCACCGGGGAGCTGTTTTTT	CASVGLSSTGELFF
TRBV29-1	NA	TRBJ1-1	few	TGCAGCGTCTCTGGGCAGGAGAACACTGAAGCTTTCTTT	CSVSGQENTEAFF
TRBV7-9	NA	TRBJ2-7	NA	TGTGCCAGCAGCCCCGGTCGCGAGCAGTACTTC	CASSPGREQYF
TRBV7-2	NA	TRBJ2-7	few	TGTGCCAGCAGCTCCGGACTGTTCTACGAGCAGTACTTC	CASSSGLFYEQYF
TRBV7-9	NA	TRBJ1-1	NA	TGTGCCAGCAGCCGAACACAGGGTGGGGGGAACACTGAAGCTTTCTTT	CASSRTQGGGNTEAFF
TRBV11-2	TRBD2	TRBJ2-3	NA	TGTGCCAGCAGCTTAGTTGCTAGCGGGAACACAGATACGCAGTATTTT	CASSLVASGNTDTQYF
TRBV7-2	TRBD1	TRBJ2-4	few	TGTGCCAGCAGCGACCGGGACAGGGGAAAGAAGTACTTC	CASSDRDRGKKYF
TRBV5-6	NA	TRBJ2-1	NA	TGTGCCAGCACCATGGGAGCTGAAGCCTTCAATGAGCAGTTCTTC	CASTMGAEAFNEQFF
TRBV9	TRBD2	TRBJ2-1	few	TGTGCCAGCAGCGTGAGCGGGGGCTCCTACAATGAGCAGTTCTTC	CASSVSGGSYNEQFF
TRBV9	NA	TRBJ1-1	NA	TGTGCCAGCAGCGTACTAACAGGGAACACTGAAGCTTTCTTT	CASSVLTGNTEAFF
TRBV5-1	NA	TRBJ2-6	NA	TGCGCCAGCAATCGTTCCCCGGGACAAGTATCTGGGGCCAACGTCCTGACTTTC	CASNRSPGQVSGANVLTF
TRBV25-1	NA	TRBJ2-3	NA	TGTGCCAGCAGTGACCCCAGGAAAAGGGGTTTAGATACGCAGTATTTT	CASSDPRKRGLDTQYF
TRBV2	TRBD1	TRBJ2-1	few	TGTGCCAGCAGTGTGGGACAGGGGTCCTACAATGAGCAGTTCTTC	CASSVGQGSYNEQFF
TRBV7-6	NA	TRBJ2-1	NA	TGTGCCAGCAGCTTAGAGGCTAGCCAGGATGAGCAGTTCTTC	CASSLEASQDEQFF
TRBV30	NA	TRBJ2-7	few	TGTGCCTGGAGTTCATCCTACGAGCAGTACTTC	CAWSSSYEQYF
TRBV6-5	TRBD1	TRBJ2-7	NA	TGTGCCAGCAGCGTAGACAGGGAGCTCGAGCAGTACTTC	CASSVDRELEQYF
TRBV4-2	NA	TRBJ2-7	few	TGTGCCAGCAGCCATGGTCAGGGCTACGAGCAGTACTTC	CASSHGQGYEQYF
TRBV30	TRBD2	TRBJ2-5	few	TGTGCCTGGAGTGCGGGACTACAGACCCAGTACTTC	CAWSAGLQTQYF
TRBV28	NA	TRBJ1-5	few	TGTGCCAGCAGTTTAGCACAGGAGAGCAATCAGCCCCAGCATTTT	CASSLAQESNQPQHF
TRBV7-2	NA	TRBJ2-1	few	TGTGCCAGCAGCCCCCGACTGATTCACAATGAGCAGTTCTTC	CASSPRLIHNEQFF
TRBV6-5	TRBD1	TRBJ2-5	NA	TGTGCCAGCAGTTTGGGACAGGGTACAGAGACCCAGTACTTC	CASSLGQGTETQYF
TRBV28	TRBD2	TRBJ2-7	few	TGTGCCAGCAGTGCTAGCGGGAGCGGAGTGCAGTACTTC	CASSASGSGVQYF
TRBV5-8	TRBD1	TRBJ2-5	few	TGTGCCAGCAGCCCCGGACAGGGGAAGGCAGAGACCCAGTACTTC	CASSPGQGKAETQYF
TRBV7-6	NA	TRBJ1-1	few	TGTGCCAGCAGCTTAGGAACAGGGAATCTTCTCACTTTCTTT	CASSLGTGNLLTFF
TRBV5-1	NA	TRBJ2-7	few	TGCGCCAGCAGACTAATATCCAGCTCCTACGAGCAGTACTTC	CASRLISSSYEQYF
TRBV7-2	NA	TRBJ2-7	NA	TGTGCCAGCAGCTTATACGGACAGTCCTACGAGCAGTACTTC	CASSLYGQSYEQYF
TRBV9	TRBD1	TRBJ2-1	few	TGTGCCAGCAGCTCCGAGACAGGGAACAATGAGCAGTTCTTC	CASSSETGNNEQFF
TRBV6-5	NA	TRBJ2-1	few	TGTGCCAGCAAGGGGGGGGGAGTCAATGAGCAGTTCTTC	CASKGGGVNEQFF
TRBV9	NA	TRBJ2-3	NA	TGTGCCAGCAGCGTAGCTTTGCGGGGCACAGATACGCAGTATTTT	CASSVALRGTDTQYF